The 9 T cell receptor beta chains in this list originate from one sample, sequenced in a study of shared clonotypes between healthy human individuals. Some clones are missing from TCRdb's copy, which holds only in-frame ones; the method was immunoSEQ multiplex PCR. This table has 2 million to 3 million clones, 80% to 95% appearing once. Sequences were obtained from naive CD4+ T cells from PBMCs. Subset reported: CD45RA+ positively selected. The receptor set was obtained from a man aged 18 to 30 in good health. Some clones in this sample may be carry-over from other donors' samples.

The chain links TRBV5-5 to TRBJ2-7; 8 nucleotides agree with TRBD1. Trimming took 1 base from V and 4 from J; bases not matched to a gene: 4. Germline lookup yields CDR1 SGHKS and CDR2 YYEKEE (reference sequence). CDR3 length: 14 residues. CDR3 protein: CASSLPQGAYEQYF. Written as DNA, the CDR3 is TGTGCCAGCAGCTTGCCCCAGGGGGCGTACGAGCAGTACTTC. The full variable domain, completed using reference TRBV5-5 and TRBJ2-7, is DAGVTQSPTHLIKTRGQQVTLRCSPISGHKSVSWYQQVLGQGPQFIFQYYEKEERGRGNFPDRFSARQFPNYSSELNVNALLLGDSALYLCASSLPQGAYEQYFGPGTRLTVT.

The CDR3 DNA follows: TGTGCCAGCAGTTTTGTGGGACAGTCCACCGGGGAGCTGTTTTTT. It is translated as CASSFVGQSTGELFF. The chain links TRBV28 to TRBJ2-2, with 7 bases identical to TRBD1. Germline V gene lookup returns CDR1 MDHEN and CDR2 SYDVKM. The CDR3 extends over 15 amino acids. Germline trimming cut 3 bases from V and 4 bases from J; bases unmatched to any gene: 5.

This chain uses TRBV6-6 with TRBJ1-3; tentative D call: TRBD1 (6 bases). Between the trimmed V and J ends, which lost 7 bases and 0 bases, there was a span of 16 bases. Germline V lookup: CDR1 MNHNY, CDR2 SVGAGI (reference sequence). This CDR3 is built from 16 residues. This chain's CDR3 is CASTKTGGPSGNTIYF. The CDR3 DNA sequence: TGTGCCAGCACGAAAACGGGGGGGCCCTCTGGAAACACCATATATTTT.

V usage is TRBV11-3 and J usage is TRBJ2-6; 13 bases map to TRBD2. Germline CDR1 is SGHNT and CDR2 is YENEEA. The CDR3 covers 20 residues. V dropped 4 bases and J dropped 0; count of bases not matched to a gene: 9. The DNA for the CDR3 is TGTGCCAGCAGCTCCAGGGGACTAGCGGGAAAAAGCTCTGGGGCCAACGTCCTGACTTTC. Translated, it gives CASSSRGLAGKSSGANVLTF. The full variable domain, rest sourced from reference TRBV11-3 and TRBJ2-6, is EAGVVQSPRYKIIEKKQPVAFWCNPISGHNTLYWYLQNLGQGPELLIRYENEEAVDDSQLPKDRFSAERLKGVDSTLKIQPAELGDSAVYLCASSSRGLAGKSSGANVLTFGAGSRLTVL.

The genes are TRBV4-1 and TRBJ1-2; no clear D gene. This CDR3 has 15 residues. With 4 bases removed from V and 7 bases from J, the gap between germline ends came to 19 bases. CDR1 MGHRA and CDR2 YSYEKL come from the germline V gene. The CDR3 region has the DNA TGCGCCAGCAGCCTCCGGCGGGAGGCCCCCCCTGGCTACACCTTC. Protein sequence: CASSLRREAPPGYTF.

The rearrangement uses TRBV15 and TRBJ1-5; no firm D call. The CDR3 covers 15 residues. The germline V gene encodes CDR1 LNHNV and CDR2 YYDKDF (reference sequence). V lost 1 base and J 3 bases, leaving 10 bases between the germline ends. CDR3 bases: TGTGCCACCAGCAGAGTTATGGCAGTCAATCAGCCCCAGCATTTT. Encoded protein: CATSRVMAVNQPQHF.

This clone was picked up a small number of times. Other DNA sequences in this specimen translate into the identical CDR3. This chain joins TRBV29-1 and TRBJ1-1; D is unclear. The CDR3 loop spans 13 amino acids. Looked up from germline, CDR1 is SQVTM and CDR2 is ANQGSEA. V shed 4 bases and J shed 2 bases, with 11 bases lying between them. CDR3 DNA sequence: TGCAGCGTTGGTGAAGGGCCTAACACTGAAGCTTTCTTT. Its translation: CSVGEGPNTEAFF.

This clone appeared a few times. This rearrangement joins TRBV7-9 to TRBJ1-1; 7 bases are a match to TRBD1. Trimming at V came to 5 bases and at J to 3 bases, leaving 9 bases not matched to a gene. The germline V gene encodes CDR1 SEHNR and CDR2 FQNEAQ (reference sequence). The CDR3 is 15 amino acids. The CDR3 spells CASSQRPGTDTEAFF. In DNA, the CDR3 is TGTGCCAGCAGCCAACGTCCCGGGACAGACACTGAAGCTTTCTTT.

About this clone: Relative to the germline gene, one junction end is altered; a read error may explain this. V and J are TRBV7-8 and TRBJ2-5; the match to TRBD2 covers 9 bases. Germline V gene data show CDR1 as SGHVS and CDR2 as FQNEAQ. The CDR3 extends over 14 amino acids. This chain's CDR3 is CASTLAGAVETQYF. CDR3 bases: TGTGCCAGCACCTTAGCGGGAGCGGTAGAGACCCAGTACTTC.